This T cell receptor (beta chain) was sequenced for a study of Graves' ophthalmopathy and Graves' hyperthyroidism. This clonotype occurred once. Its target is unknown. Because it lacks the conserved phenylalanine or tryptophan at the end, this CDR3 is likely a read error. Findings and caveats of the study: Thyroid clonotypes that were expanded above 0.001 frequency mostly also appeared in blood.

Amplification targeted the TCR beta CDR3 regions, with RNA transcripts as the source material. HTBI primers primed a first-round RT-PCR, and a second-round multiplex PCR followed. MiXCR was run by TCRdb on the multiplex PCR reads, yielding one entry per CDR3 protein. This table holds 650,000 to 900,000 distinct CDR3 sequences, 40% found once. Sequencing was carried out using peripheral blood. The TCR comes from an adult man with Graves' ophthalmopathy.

CDR3 sequence: CATSDPGWDYGYTL. Here the CDR3 DNA reads TGTGCCACCAGTGATCCAGGGTGGGACTATGGCTACACCCTC. The chain couples TRBV24-1 to TRBJ1-2; D may be TRBD1 (5 bases). V was cut by 3 bases and J by 3 bases, with 10 bases left in between. The germline gives CDR1 KGHDR, CDR2 SFDVKD. The CDR3 is made up of 14 amino acids.